Reported below is one T cell receptor (beta chain). This sample was taken from a study of CD8 T cells in Susac syndrome. Germline values: CDR1 SGHRS, CDR2 YFSETQ. The CDR3 is 13 amino acids. V shed 4 bases and J shed 2 bases, with 10 bases lying between them. It was with random hexamers that 0.5 to 1 ug RNA was reverse transcribed. In TCRdb, the immunoSEQ multiplex PCR reads were re-called with MiXCR into one record per CDR3 protein. Of some 260,000 distinct CDR3 sequences in the sample, 80% to 90% were seen once. The chain links TRBV5-1 to TRBJ2-7; maybe TRBD1 (5 bases). This receptor was obtained from a human donor with multiple sclerosis. The sequenced material came from CD8+ T cells from PBMCs. The CDR3 bases are TGCGCCAGCAGCCGTGACAGTCCCTACGAGCAGTACTTC. Translating it yields CASSRDSPYEQYF.